The clone carrying this TCR beta chain was counted at least ten times. The CDR3 consists of 13 residues. Germline V gene lookup returns CDR1 SQVTM and CDR2 ANQGSEA. V lost 3 bases, J lost 8 bases, and 14 bases lay in between. TCRdb fed the 5' RACE reads into MiXCR, producing one record per CDR3 protein. The table has a few hundred thousand distinct CDR3 sequences, more than 8.5% seen once. This sample is part of a study of T cells after yellow fever vaccination. The material was PBMCs, obtained on the day of the first yellow fever vaccination. The gene calls are TRBV29-1 and TRBJ2-4; D is possibly TRBD1 (6 bases). The sequence came from a man between 18 and 29 years old who received the YFV17D yellow fever vaccine. In DNA, the CDR3 is TGCAGCGTTGATGTGGGGGCAGGGGACATTCAGTACTTC. Its translation is CSVDVGAGDIQYF. Supplemented by reference TRBV29-1 and TRBJ2-4, the full variable domain reads SAVISQKPSRDICQRGTSLTIQCQVDSQVTMMFWYRQQPGQSLTLIATANQGSEATYESGFVIDKFPISRPNLTFSTLTVSNMSPEDSSIYLCSVDVGAGDIQYFGAGTRLSVL.